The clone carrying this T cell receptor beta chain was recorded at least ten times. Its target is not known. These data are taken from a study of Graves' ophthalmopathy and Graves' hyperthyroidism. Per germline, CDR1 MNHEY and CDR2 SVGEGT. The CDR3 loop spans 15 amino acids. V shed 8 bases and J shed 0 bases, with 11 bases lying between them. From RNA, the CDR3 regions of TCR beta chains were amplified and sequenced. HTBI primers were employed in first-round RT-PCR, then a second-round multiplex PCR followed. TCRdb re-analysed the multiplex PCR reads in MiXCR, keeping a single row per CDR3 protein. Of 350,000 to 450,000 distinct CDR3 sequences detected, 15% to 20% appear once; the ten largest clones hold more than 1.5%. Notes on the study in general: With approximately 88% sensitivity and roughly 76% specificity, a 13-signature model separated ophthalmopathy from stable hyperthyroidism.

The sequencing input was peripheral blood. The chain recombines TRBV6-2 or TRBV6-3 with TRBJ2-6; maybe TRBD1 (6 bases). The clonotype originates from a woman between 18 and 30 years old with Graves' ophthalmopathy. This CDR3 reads CASGWDNSGANVLTF. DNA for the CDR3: TGTGCCAGCGGTTGGGACAACTCTGGGGCCAACGTCCTGACTTTC.